In this sample, the clone carrying this T cell receptor (beta chain) turned up many times. No antigen is known for it. The sample is drawn from a study of T cells after yellow fever vaccination. Whole-study findings and limits: Most primary-vaccination clones reappeared after the booster (about 96% CD4, more than 70% CD8). Compared with primary, the secondary response was weaker and peaked at day 5, not 15. In FACS-sorted repertoires, abundant clonotypes from the bulk population could appear as contaminants. CD4 and CD8 compartments shared a small share of clonotypes.

The CDR3 spans 14 residues. J lost 1 base, V lost 3 bases, and 3 bases had no gene match. Germline V gene sequence: CDR1 KGHSH, CDR2 LQKENI. Via MiXCR, TCRdb re-called the 5' RACE reads, giving one row per CDR3 protein. The data contain a few hundred thousand distinct CDR3 sequences, about 5% of them singletons. This TCR came from a man aged 18 to 29 who received the YFV17D yellow fever vaccine. The source was CD4+ T cells sorted from PBMCs, collected on the day of the yellow fever booster vaccination. The rearrangement links TRBV18 to TRBJ2-7, with 7 bases fitting TRBD1. The CDR3 protein is CASSPGTESYEQYF. For the CDR3, the DNA is TGTGCCAGCTCACCCGGGACAGAATCCTACGAGCAGTACTTC.